The 26 T cell receptor beta chains below were found in one sample sequenced in a study of blood T cell repertoires in COVID-19. Clones were sequenced by immunoSEQ multiplex PCR, and TCRdb holds only the in-frame ones, with some missing. The sample has 250,000 or so clones, around 89% seen once. Sequenced sample: peripheral blood. The receptors were sampled from a woman in her 30s with COVID-19, enrolled during active disease.

V usage is TRBV30 and J usage is TRBJ1-2, with 7 bases identical to TRBD1. Looked up from germline, CDR1 is GTSNPN and CDR2 is SVGIG (reference sequence). The CDR3 totals 15 residues. V was pared by 2 bases and J by 4 bases, with 10 bases of the junction left unmatched. The CDR3 is CAWSLLTGTAYGYTF. The CDR3 DNA sequence: TGTGCCTGGAGTCTTTTGACCGGGACAGCCTATGGCTACACCTTC.

This chain joins TRBV10-3 and TRBJ2-1; D is possibly TRBD2 (6 bases). The germline V gene has CDR1 ENHRY and CDR2 SYGVKD. This CDR3 is 16 amino acids long. Between the trimmed V and J ends, which lost 3 bases and 0 bases, there was a span of 12 bases. The CDR3 DNA follows: TGTGCCATCAGTGAATTAGTCGGGAGCTCCTACAATGAGCAGTTCTTC. The encoded protein is CAISELVGSSYNEQFF.

The chain is built from TRBV2 and TRBJ1-5, with a weak D call TRBD1 (6 bases). The ends were cut back, 2 bases at V and 6 bases at J, with 17 bases in the middle. The CDR3 runs 16 residues. The V gene's germline CDR1 is SNHLY and CDR2 FYNNEI. CDR3 protein: CASSEKYREIGQPQHF. In DNA, the CDR3 is TGTGCCAGCAGTGAAAAGTACAGGGAGATCGGTCAGCCCCAGCATTTT.

The gene calls are TRBV11-3 and TRBJ2-3; 9 nucleotides align to TRBD2. The CDR3 consists of 14 residues. Unmatched junction bases numbered 3, after V lost 3 bases and J lost 5 bases. Germline-derived CDR1 and CDR2 are SGHNT and YENEEA. CDR3 protein: CASSFGSGRDTQYF. Here the CDR3 DNA reads TGTGCCAGCAGCTTTGGTAGCGGGAGAGATACGCAGTATTTT.

The rearrangement joins TRBV4-3 to TRBJ2-7; the match to TRBD2 covers 8 bases. The CDR3 is made up of 17 amino acids. Germline V gene lookup returns CDR1 LGHNA and CDR2 YSLEER. V lost 0 bases, J lost 2 bases, and 9 bases stayed unmatched. The CDR3: CASSQDRKTSVPYEQYF. As DNA, the CDR3 is TGCGCCAGCAGCCAAGATCGGAAGACTAGCGTCCCCTACGAGCAGTACTTC.

CDR3 protein: CASSYSRVAGGGSQYF. The CDR3 DNA reads as TGTGCCAGCAGTTACTCTCGGGTAGCGGGAGGGGGATCCCAGTACTTC. The V gene is TRBV6-5, the J gene TRBJ2-5, with 11 bases matching TRBD2. Germline V gene sequence: CDR1 MNHEY, CDR2 SVGAGI. The CDR3 consists of 16 residues. The ends lost 0 bases at V and 9 bases at J; junction bases unmatched: 9.

The chain uses TRBV6-2 or TRBV6-3 and TRBJ1-4; weak D call: TRBD1 (5 bases). The germline CDR1 and CDR2 sequences are MNHEY and SVGEGT. The CDR3 extends over 15 amino acids. The germline V and J ends were trimmed by 5 bases and 5 bases, with 15 bases remaining between them. CDR3 DNA: TGTGCCAGCAGTGACCTAGGACACCTGAATGAAAAACTGTTTTTT. It yields the protein CASSDLGHLNEKLFF.

This clone was found a few times. The gene calls are TRBV30 and TRBJ2-7; tentative D call: TRBD1 (6 bases). CDR3 length equals 17 residues. Germline CDR1 reads GTSNPN; CDR2 reads SVGIG (reference sequence). The germline V and J ends were trimmed by 0 bases and 2 bases, with 20 bases remaining between them. This chain's CDR3 is CAWSVLCGTPTPYEQYV. In DNA, the CDR3 is TGTGCCTGGAGTGTACTATGTGGGACACCCACACCCTACGAGCAGTACGTC.

V gene TRBV18 combines with J gene TRBJ2-1, with 7 bases identical to TRBD1. With V trimmed by 5 bases and J by 1 base, 17 bases remained unmatched. This CDR3 comprises 19 residues. Germline-derived CDR1 and CDR2 are KGHSH and LQKENI. The CDR3 here is CASSRRGQQLNPSYNEQFF. CDR3 bases: TGTGCCAGCTCAAGAAGGGGACAGCAATTAAACCCGTCCTACAATGAGCAGTTCTTC.

V is TRBV7-2 and J is TRBJ2-1; 11 nucleotides agree with TRBD2. J gave up 4 bases and V 2 bases, and 7 bases lay outside the gene matches. The CDR3 is 17 amino acids. Germline CDR1 SGHTA, CDR2 FQGNSA. In DNA form, the CDR3 reads TGTGCCAGCAGCTTAATGCTAGCGGGGGGTGTATACAATGAGCAGTTCTTC. Its translation is CASSLMLAGGVYNEQFF.

The chain employs TRBV4-3 and TRBJ2-2; maybe TRBD1 (5 bases). This CDR3 spans 14 amino acids. With 5 bases removed from V and 4 bases from J, the gap between germline ends came to 11 bases. CDR1 LGHNA and CDR2 YSLEER come from the germline V gene. As DNA, the CDR3 is TGCGCCAGCAGCGCACAGGAAACCACCGGGGAGCTGTTTTTT. This translates into CASSAQETTGELFF.

The chain employs TRBV29-1 and TRBJ2-1; tentative D call: TRBD2 (6 bases). This CDR3 contains 15 residues. Germline values: CDR1 SQVTM, CDR2 ANQGSEA. Trimming removed 3 bases from V and 6 bases from J, with 18 bases in between. CDR3 amino acids: CSVESPASAPNEQFF. The CDR3 nucleotides are TGCAGCGTTGAGTCGCCGGCTAGCGCTCCCAATGAGCAGTTCTTC.

V is TRBV19 and J is TRBJ2-7; 10 bases are shared with TRBD2. Germline values: CDR1 LNHDA, CDR2 SQIVND (reference sequence). The length of the CDR3 is 14 residues. Trimming took 5 bases from V and 1 from J; bases not matched to a gene: 2. DNA of the CDR3: TGTGCCAGTAGTTCTAGCGGGGGTTCCTACGAGCAGTACTTC. It yields the protein CASSSSGGSYEQYF.

CDR3: CATSVGDNYGYTF. The CDR3 bases are TGCGCCACCTCCGTGGGAGATAACTATGGCTACACCTTC. The chain has TRBV23-1 and TRBJ1-2, with D hard to call. TRBV23-1 is sorted into the ORF group, with uncertain function. Deletions cut 10 bases from V and 1 base from J, with 13 bases between. This CDR3 contains 13 residues.

The gene calls are TRBV25-1 and TRBJ2-1; 9 bases map to TRBD2. Trimming at V came to 1 base and at J to 5 bases, leaving 3 bases not matched to a gene. Germline V gives CDR1 MGHDK, CDR2 SYGVNS. This CDR3 region has 15 residues. CDR3 sequence: CASSEWSGGNNEQFF. The CDR3 DNA reads TGTGCCAGCAGTGAATGGAGCGGGGGGAACAATGAGCAGTTCTTC.

This clone turned up a few times. CDR3 bases: TGTGCCAGCAAGGGACAGGATCACTATGGCTACACCTTC. Translating gives CASKGQDHYGYTF. V usage is TRBV14 and J usage is TRBJ1-2, with 8 bases identical to TRBD1. Germline CDR1 and CDR2: SGHDN and FVKESK. V shed 7 bases, J shed 3 bases, and the junction held 4 bases outside the gene matches. The CDR3 runs to 13 residues.

CDR3 amino acids: CASSLRGVEPQHF. CDR3 DNA sequence: TGTGCCAGCAGCTTGCGGGGGGTGGAACCCCAGCATTTT. The chain couples TRBV13 to TRBJ1-5, with D maybe TRBD1 (5 bases). Looked up from germline, CDR1 is PRHDT and CDR2 is FYEKMQ (reference sequence). The CDR3 runs to 13 residues. Between the trimmed V and J ends, which lost 3 bases and 10 bases, there was a span of 13 bases.

This sequence joins TRBV10-2 and TRBJ1-2; 8 positions agree with TRBD1. V dropped 5 bases and J dropped 7; count of bases not matched to a gene: 9. CDR1 is WSHSY, CDR2 SAAADI, per germline. CDR3 length: 14 amino acids. CDR3 loop: CASSPGQGAAGYTF. The CDR3, as DNA: TGCGCCAGCAGTCCCGGACAGGGTGCGGCTGGCTACACCTTC.

J is TRBJ1-5 and V is TRBV5-1; 8 nucleotides align to TRBD1. Germline CDR1 reads SGHRS; CDR2 reads YFSETQ. The length of the CDR3 is 14 residues. Trimming removed 4 bases from V and 4 bases from J; junction bases left unmatched: 4. The CDR3 DNA reads as TGCGCCAGCAGCGAAACAGGGGGTAATCAGCCCCAGCATTTT. Protein product: CASSETGGNQPQHF.

This chain uses TRBV7-2 with TRBJ2-7; D might be TRBD1 (5 bases). Germline V gives CDR1 SGHTA, CDR2 FQGNSA. This CDR3 region has 13 residues. The V end lost 1 base, the J end lost 8 bases, and 12 bases lay between the germline ends. The CDR3 sequence: CASSLVRAAQQYF. The CDR3 DNA is TGTGCCAGCAGCTTAGTCAGGGCTGCTCAGCAGTACTTC.

CDR3 sequence reads: CASSSGLQKTEKLFF. CDR3 in DNA: TGTGCCAGTAGTTCGGGACTGCAGAAGACGGAAAAACTGTTTTTT. The V gene is TRBV19, the J gene TRBJ1-4; D is perhaps TRBD1 (5 bases). The CDR3 totals 15 residues. Between the trimmed V and J ends, which lost 5 bases and 8 bases, there was a span of 18 bases. Germline CDR1 is LNHDA and CDR2 is SQIVND (reference sequence).

The V and J genes are TRBV6-5 and TRBJ1-5; D not certain. The germline V gene has CDR1 MNHEY and CDR2 SVGAGI. Trimming took 6 bases from V and 0 from J, leaving 12 bases between them. The CDR3 is 15 residues long. The CDR3 sequence is CASRVRIDSNQPQHF. CDR3 DNA sequence: TGTGCCAGCAGGGTCAGAATTGATAGCAATCAGCCCCAGCATTTT.

This clone was seen only a few times. This chain joins TRBV6-6 and TRBJ2-7; 7 nucleotides align to TRBD2. This CDR3 spans 14 amino acids. CDR1 and CDR2 from the germline V gene are MNHNY and SVGAGI (reference sequence). With V trimmed by 1 base and J by 5 bases, 5 bases remained unmatched. For the CDR3, the DNA is TGTGCCAGCAGTTACTGGGGGGGTGGGGACGAGCAGTACTTC. Residues: CASSYWGGGDEQYF.

The CDR3 DNA reads as TGTGCCTGGAGTGTACTAGGGTCAGACTATGGCTACACCTTC. Its translation: CAWSVLGSDYGYTF. V usage is TRBV30 and J usage is TRBJ1-2; D gene uncertain. The CDR3 runs to 14 residues. The germline CDR1 and CDR2 sequences are GTSNPN and SVGIG (reference sequence). V dropped 0 bases and J dropped 3 bases, with 11 bases sitting between them.

V gene TRBV7-2 combines with J gene TRBJ2-3; D unresolved. V shed 7 bases and J shed 2 bases, with 10 bases lying between them. The CDR3 contains 13 residues. Germline values: CDR1 SGHTA, CDR2 FQGNSA. DNA for the CDR3: TGTGCCAGCAACCAACAGAACACAGATACGCAGTATTTT. Its translation: CASNQQNTDTQYF.

The table lists this clone with a few counts. This chain uses TRBV7-2 with TRBJ2-2, with TRBD2 matching 7 bases. Germline V gene sequence: CDR1 SGHTA, CDR2 FQGNSA. The CDR3 is 14 amino acids. The trim removed 2 bases at V and 4 bases at J, leaving 1 base unmatched. In nucleotides, the CDR3 is TGTGCCAGCAGCTTAACGGGGGGCACCGGGGAGCTGTTTTTT. It specifies CASSLTGGTGELFF.